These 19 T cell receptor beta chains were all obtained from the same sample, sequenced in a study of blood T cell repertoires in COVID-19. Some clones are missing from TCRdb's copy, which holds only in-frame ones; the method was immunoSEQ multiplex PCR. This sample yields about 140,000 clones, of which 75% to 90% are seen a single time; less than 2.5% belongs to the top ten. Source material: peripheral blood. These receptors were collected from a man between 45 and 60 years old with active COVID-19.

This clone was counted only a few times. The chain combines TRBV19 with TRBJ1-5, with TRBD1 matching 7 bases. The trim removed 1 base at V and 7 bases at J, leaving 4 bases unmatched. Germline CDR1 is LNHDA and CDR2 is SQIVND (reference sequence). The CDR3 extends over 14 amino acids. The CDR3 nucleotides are TGTGCCAGTAGTATAGGACAGGGAGTACAGCCCCAGCATTTT. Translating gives CASSIGQGVQPQHF.

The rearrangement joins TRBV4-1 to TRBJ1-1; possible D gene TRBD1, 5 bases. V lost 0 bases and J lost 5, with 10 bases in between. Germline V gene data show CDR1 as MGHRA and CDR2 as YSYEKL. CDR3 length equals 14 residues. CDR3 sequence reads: CASSQEGAGTEAFF. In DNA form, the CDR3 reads TGCGCCAGCAGCCAAGAAGGGGCAGGGACTGAAGCTTTCTTT.

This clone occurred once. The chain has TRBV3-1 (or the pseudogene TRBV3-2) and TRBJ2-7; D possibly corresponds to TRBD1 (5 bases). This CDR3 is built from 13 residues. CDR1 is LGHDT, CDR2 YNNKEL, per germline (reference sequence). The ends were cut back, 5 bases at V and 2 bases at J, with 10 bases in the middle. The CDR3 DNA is TGTGCCAGCAGCGTGCGACAGACCTACGAGCAGTACTTC. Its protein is CASSVRQTYEQYF.

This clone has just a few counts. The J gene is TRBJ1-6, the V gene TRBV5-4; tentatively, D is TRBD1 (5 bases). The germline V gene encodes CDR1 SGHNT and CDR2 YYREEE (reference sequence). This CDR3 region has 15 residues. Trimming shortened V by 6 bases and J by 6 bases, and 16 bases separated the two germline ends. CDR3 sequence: CASTLDIQANSPLHF. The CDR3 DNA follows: TGTGCCAGCACACTTGATATACAGGCTAATTCACCCCTCCACTTT.

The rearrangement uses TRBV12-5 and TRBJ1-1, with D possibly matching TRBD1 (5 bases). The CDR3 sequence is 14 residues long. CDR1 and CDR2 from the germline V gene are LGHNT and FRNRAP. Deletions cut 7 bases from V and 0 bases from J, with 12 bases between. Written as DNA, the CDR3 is TGTGCTAGTGTTCAGGGCTTAATGAACACTGAAGCTTTCTTT. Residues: CASVQGLMNTEAFF.

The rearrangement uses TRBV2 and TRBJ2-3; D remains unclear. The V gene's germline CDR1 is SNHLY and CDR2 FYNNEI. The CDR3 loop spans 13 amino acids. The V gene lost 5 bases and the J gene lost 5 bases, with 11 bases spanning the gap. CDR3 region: CASSQAPGDTQYF. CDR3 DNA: TGTGCCAGCAGTCAGGCCCCCGGAGATACGCAGTATTTT.

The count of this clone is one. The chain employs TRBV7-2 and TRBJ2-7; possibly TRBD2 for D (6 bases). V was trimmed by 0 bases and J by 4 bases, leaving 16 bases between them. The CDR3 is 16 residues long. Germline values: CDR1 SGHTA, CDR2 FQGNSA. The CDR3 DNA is TGTGCCAGCAGCTTAGCGGGTGGGGGGACCTATTACGAGCAGTACTTC. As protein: CASSLAGGGTYYEQYF.

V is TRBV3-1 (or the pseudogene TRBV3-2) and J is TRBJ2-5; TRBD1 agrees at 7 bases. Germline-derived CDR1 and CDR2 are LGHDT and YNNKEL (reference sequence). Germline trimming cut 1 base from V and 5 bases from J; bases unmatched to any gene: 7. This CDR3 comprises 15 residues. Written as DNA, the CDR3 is TGTGCCAGCAGCCAAGGCGAGGGGGCGAGGGAGACCCAGTACTTC. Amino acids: CASSQGEGARETQYF.

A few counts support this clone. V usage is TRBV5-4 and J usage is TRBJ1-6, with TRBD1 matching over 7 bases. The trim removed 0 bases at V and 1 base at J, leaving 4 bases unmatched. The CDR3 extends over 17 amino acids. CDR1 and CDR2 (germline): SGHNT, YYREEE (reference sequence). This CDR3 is CASSLGGTASYNSPLHF. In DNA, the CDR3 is TGTGCCAGCAGCTTGGGTGGGACAGCATCCTATAATTCACCCCTCCACTTT.

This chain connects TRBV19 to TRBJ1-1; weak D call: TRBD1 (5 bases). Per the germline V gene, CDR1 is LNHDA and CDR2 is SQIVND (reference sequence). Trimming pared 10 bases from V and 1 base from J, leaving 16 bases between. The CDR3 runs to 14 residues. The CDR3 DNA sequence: TGTGCCACTCTCGGGGGGTTGTGGAACACTGAAGCTTTCTTT. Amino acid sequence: CATLGGLWNTEAFF. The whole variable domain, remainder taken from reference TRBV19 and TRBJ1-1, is DGGITQSPKYLFRKEGQNVTLSCEQNLNHDAMYWYRQDPGQGLRLIYYSQIVNDFQKGDIAEGYSVSREKKESFPLTVTSAQKNPTAFYLCATLGGLWNTEAFFGQGTRLTVV.

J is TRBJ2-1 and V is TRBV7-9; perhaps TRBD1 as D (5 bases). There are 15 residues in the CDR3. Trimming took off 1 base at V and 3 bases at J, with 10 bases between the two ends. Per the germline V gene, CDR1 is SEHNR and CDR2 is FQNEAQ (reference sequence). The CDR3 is CASSLVPGHYNEQFF. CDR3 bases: TGTGCCAGCAGCTTAGTTCCCGGACACTACAATGAGCAGTTCTTC.

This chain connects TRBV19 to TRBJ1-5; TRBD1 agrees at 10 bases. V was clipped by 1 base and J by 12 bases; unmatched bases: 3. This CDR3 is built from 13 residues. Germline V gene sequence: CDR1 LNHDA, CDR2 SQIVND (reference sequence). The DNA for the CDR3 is TGTGCCAGTAGTATAGGAGGGACAGGGGTCCAGCATTTT. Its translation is CASSIGGTGVQHF.

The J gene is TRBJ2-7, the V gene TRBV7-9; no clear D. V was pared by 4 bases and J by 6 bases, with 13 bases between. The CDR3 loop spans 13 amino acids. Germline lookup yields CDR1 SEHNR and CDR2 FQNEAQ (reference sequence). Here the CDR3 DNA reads TGTGCCAGCAGCTCCCAAAGTCTAGGCGAGCAGTACTTC. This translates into CASSSQSLGEQYF.

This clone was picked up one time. The CDR3: CASSLFLATDTQYF. Written as DNA, the CDR3 is TGTGCCAGCAGCTTATTCCTAGCGACAGATACGCAGTATTTT. J is TRBJ2-3 and V is TRBV7-9, with D maybe TRBD2 (6 bases). CDR3 length: 14 residues. V lost 2 bases and J 3 bases, leaving 9 bases between the germline ends. The germline V gene encodes CDR1 SEHNR and CDR2 FQNEAQ (reference sequence). The variable domain in full, completed from reference TRBV7-9 and TRBJ2-3, reads DTGVSQNPRHKITKRGQNVTFRCDPISEHNRLYWYRQTLGQGPEFLTYFQNEAQLEKSRLLSDRFSAERPKGSFSTLEIQRTEQGDSAMYLCASSLFLATDTQYFGPGTRLTVL.

Here the CDR3 DNA reads TGTGCCAGCGGCAGGGGCAATCAGCCCCAGCATTTT. It translates to CASGRGNQPQHF. This rearrangement joins TRBV2 to TRBJ1-5, with D perhaps matching TRBD1 (5 bases). Germline V gives CDR1 SNHLY, CDR2 FYNNEI. This CDR3 contains 12 residues. V gave up 8 bases and J gave up 2 bases, with 7 bases separating them.

Here the CDR3 reads CASSRVAAQPQHF. For the CDR3, the DNA is TGTGCCAGCAGCCGGGTCGCGGCCCAGCCCCAGCATTTT. The V call is TRBV5-5, the J call TRBJ1-5; D gene ambiguous. This CDR3 is 13 amino acids long. CDR1 and CDR2 from the germline V gene are SGHKS and YYEKEE (reference sequence). Trimming removed 4 bases at V and 7 bases at J, with 12 bases between.

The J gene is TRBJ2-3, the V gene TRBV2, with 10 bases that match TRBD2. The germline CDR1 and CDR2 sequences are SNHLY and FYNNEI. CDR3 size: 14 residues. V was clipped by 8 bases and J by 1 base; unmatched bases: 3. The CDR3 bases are TGTGCCAGCTCCCTAGCGGGGGGCACAGATACGCAGTATTTT. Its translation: CASSLAGGTDTQYF.

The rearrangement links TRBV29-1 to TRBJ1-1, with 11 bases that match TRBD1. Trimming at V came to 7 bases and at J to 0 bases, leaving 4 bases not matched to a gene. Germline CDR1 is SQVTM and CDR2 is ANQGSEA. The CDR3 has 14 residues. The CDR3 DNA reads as TGCAGCGCAGGACAGGGGGCCATGAACACTGAAGCTTTCTTT. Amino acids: CSAGQGAMNTEAFF.

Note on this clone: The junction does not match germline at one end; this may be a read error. DNA of the CDR3: TGTGCCAGCCGTGACACCCGTCCGGGACAGGGGGCTTACGAGCAGTACTTC. Translation gives CASRDTRPGQGAYEQYF. The chain employs TRBV6-4 and TRBJ2-7; TRBD1 agrees at 12 bases. The germline V gene encodes CDR1 MRHNA and CDR2 SNTAGT. The CDR3 is 17 residues long.